One sample yielded the 9 T cell receptor beta chains listed below, sequenced in a study of blood T cells in healthy people across ages. Sample-barcoded 5' priming and a J-beta primer mix drove a second PCR of roughly 7 to 11 cycles. TCRdb re-called the 5' RACE reads through MiXCR, storing one row per CDR3 protein. The data contain about 680,000 distinct CDR3 sequences, over 45% of them singletons. The sequencing sample was made of blood. These receptors all stem from a woman aged 55-75 years in good health.

The gene calls are TRBV6-5 and TRBJ2-4; tentative D call: TRBD2 (7 bases). The J call may be in error: the DNA end matches TRBJ2-7 better. Germline CDR1 is MNHEY and CDR2 is SVGAGI. CDR3 size: 16 residues. The chain's CDR3 is CASSYSVGGGYYEQYF. DNA for the CDR3: TGTGCCAGCAGTTACTCGGTGGGAGGGGGGTACTACGAGCAGTACTTC.

This chain connects TRBV3-1 to TRBJ2-3; the D gene is possibly TRBD2 (6 bases). The CDR3 covers 20 residues. From germline, CDR1 is LGHDT and CDR2 YNNKEL (reference sequence). V lost 0 bases and J 3 bases, leaving 25 bases between the germline ends. CDR3 bases: TGTGCCAGCAGCCAAGATAGGTGGTCCTTTAACGGGGGAGTGACAGATACGCAGTATTTT. Amino acids: CASSQDRWSFNGGVTDTQYF.

The chain carries TRBV20-1 and TRBJ2-7; the D is unclear. The CDR3 runs to 13 residues. Germline CDR1 DFQATT, CDR2 SNEGSKA (reference sequence). V was cut by 0 bases and J by 2 bases, with 8 bases left in between. The CDR3: CSARESSPYEQYF. In nucleotides, the CDR3 is TGCAGTGCTAGAGAATCGTCCCCCTACGAGCAGTACTTC.

The genes are TRBV7-9 and TRBJ2-4; 8 nucleotides line up with TRBD1. V dropped 5 bases and J dropped 8; count of bases not matched to a gene: 11. The CDR3 loop spans 15 amino acids. Germline CDR1 reads SEHNR; CDR2 reads FQNEAQ (reference sequence). The CDR3: CASSVRTGIGDIQYF. The CDR3, as DNA: TGTGCCAGCAGCGTACGGACAGGGATAGGTGACATTCAGTACTTC.

This clonotype occurred a few times. The chain recombines TRBV29-1 with TRBJ2-7, with 10 bases identical to TRBD2. V was pared by 3 bases and J by 6 bases, with 14 bases of the junction left unmatched. Germline CDR1 reads SQVTM; CDR2 reads ANQGSEA. This CDR3 comprises 16 residues. The DNA for the CDR3 is TGCAGCGTTGAGGATGGTAGCGGGAGGATTACCGGCGAGCAGTACTTC. Protein: CSVEDGSGRITGEQYF.

The chain recombines TRBV29-1 with TRBJ2-1, with 7 bases aligning to TRBD2. Trimming cost V 3 bases and J 4 bases; bases outside gene matches: 6. Germline CDR1 and CDR2: SQVTM and ANQGSEA. The CDR3 runs 14 residues. CDR3 residues: CSVEVTSQYNEQFF. The CDR3 nucleotides are TGCAGCGTTGAGGTGACTAGCCAATACAATGAGCAGTTCTTC.

A few counts support this clonotype. The chain employs TRBV4-1 and TRBJ2-5; D call uncertain. Germline values: CDR1 MGHRA, CDR2 YSYEKL. The germline V and J ends were trimmed by 1 base and 2 bases, with 11 bases remaining between them. This CDR3 region has 15 residues. The CDR3 loop reads CASSQGVTPQETQYF. The CDR3 DNA follows: TGCGCCAGCAGCCAAGGCGTTACACCTCAAGAGACCCAGTACTTC.

This sequence joins TRBV29-1 and TRBJ2-7; 7 nucleotides line up with TRBD2. Germline-derived CDR1 and CDR2 are SQVTM and ANQGSEA. Trimming removed 7 bases from V and 6 bases from J; junction bases left unmatched: 6. The CDR3 sequence is 11 residues long. CDR3 nucleotides: TGCAGCGCTGGCGGGAGTTGCGAGCAGTACTTC. It is translated as CSAGGSCEQYF.

V is TRBV13 and J is TRBJ2-7; D could derive from TRBD1 or TRBD2 (6 bases each). CDR3 length: 15 residues. Germline V lookup: CDR1 PRHDT, CDR2 FYEKMQ (reference sequence). The V gene lost 3 bases and the J gene lost 5 bases, with 17 bases spanning the gap. CDR3 loop: CASSFRGGSGDEQYF. CDR3 nucleotides: TGTGCCAGCAGCTTTAGAGGGGGGAGTGGCGACGAGCAGTACTTC.